Shown below are 25 T cell receptor beta chains from a single sample sequenced in a study of T-cell reconstitution after alpha-beta-depleted transplantation in children. A library of TCRbeta sequences, prepared with unique molecular identifiers, was generated. MiXCR, run by TCRdb on the PCR reads, gives a single entry per CDR3 protein. The sample has hundreds of thousands of distinct CDR3 sequences, over 10% seen once. Material: PBMCs, obtained before TCRalphabeta/CD19-depleted stem cell transplant. All receptors derive from a girl aged 2 to 10 with congenital amegakaryocytic thrombocytopenia, due to receive a stem cell transplant.

There are a few counts of this clonotype. The chain recombines TRBV15 with TRBJ1-1; D is unclear. The V end lost 1 base, the J end lost 0 bases, and 6 bases lay between the germline ends. CDR3 length equals 14 residues. Germline CDR1 and CDR2: LNHNV and YYDKDF (reference sequence). The CDR3, as DNA: TGTGCCACCAGCAGAGTTGGCATGAACACTGAAGCTTTCTTT. This codes for CATSRVGMNTEAFF. Together with reference TRBV15 and TRBJ1-1, the CDR3 gives the full variable domain: DAMVIQNPRYQVTQFGKPVTLSCSQTLNHNVMYWYQQKSSQAPKLLFHYYDKDFNNEADTPDNFQSRRPNTSFCFLDIRSPGLGDTAMYLCATSRVGMNTEAFFGQGTRLTVV.

This clonotype appeared many times. The V gene is TRBV5-1, the J gene TRBJ2-2; 11 bases match TRBD1. V trimming: 4 bases; J trimming: 4 bases; junction bases outside the gene matches: 6. The V gene's germline CDR1 is SGHRS and CDR2 YFSETQ. The CDR3 totals 16 residues. The CDR3 region has the DNA TGCGCCAGCAGCCAAACGGGACAGGGGGGCACCGGGGAGCTGTTTTTT. It codes for CASSQTGQGGTGELFF.

This clonotype was recorded many times. The chain links TRBV7-8 to TRBJ2-1; no clear D gene. The V and J ends lost 3 bases and 4 bases respectively, with 10 bases between them. The CDR3 runs 14 residues. From germline, CDR1 is SGHVS and CDR2 FQNEAQ. This chain's CDR3 is CASSFHTEYNEQFF. The CDR3 bases are TGTGCCAGCAGCTTCCACACCGAATACAATGAGCAGTTCTTC.

The chain carries TRBV7-2 and TRBJ2-2; D might be TRBD1 or TRBD2, each matching 5 bases. V was trimmed by 3 bases and J by 7 bases, leaving 18 bases between them. Germline V gives CDR1 SGHTA, CDR2 FQGNSA. CDR3 size: 16 residues. CDR3 loop: CASSFIGASIIGELFF. The CDR3 coding sequence is TGTGCCAGCAGCTTTATCGGGGCGAGTATAATCGGGGAGCTGTTTTTT.

In this sample, this clonotype turned up many times. V usage is TRBV12-3 or TRBV12-4 and J usage is TRBJ2-3; D may be TRBD1 (5 bases). CDR3 length: 12 residues. Trimming removed 7 bases from V and 6 bases from J, with 11 bases in between. The CDR3 spells CASNKGFDTQYF. CDR3 coding DNA: TGTGCCAGCAACAAGGGGTTTGATACGCAGTATTTT.

This clonotype has only a few counts. V and J are TRBV14 and TRBJ2-7; possible D gene TRBD1, 5 bases. Trimming took off 4 bases at V and 6 bases at J, with 13 bases between the two ends. This CDR3 region has 13 residues. CDR1 is SGHDN, CDR2 FVKESK, per germline. The CDR3 is CASSLLGQGEQYF. The CDR3 nucleotides are TGTGCCAGCAGCCTCTTGGGGCAGGGCGAGCAGTACTTC.

The rearrangement joins TRBV30 to TRBJ2-7; no clear D gene. Germline CDR1 reads GTSNPN; CDR2 reads SVGIG (reference sequence). The CDR3 contains 12 residues. The ends were cut back, 1 base at V and 3 bases at J, with 7 bases in the middle. The CDR3 sequence: CAWSGRNYEQYF. CDR3 sequence (DNA): TGTGCCTGGAGTGGCAGGAACTACGAGCAGTACTTC.

With regard to this clonotype: This may come from a read error, since a much larger clone is one base off. This chain joins TRBV4-1 and TRBJ2-1; D is perhaps TRBD2 (6 bases). Germline V gives CDR1 MGHRA, CDR2 YSYEKL. CDR3 length: 16 amino acids. Trimming left V 1 base short and J 4 bases short, with 14 bases between. For the CDR3, the DNA is TGCGCCAGCAGCCAAGGCGGGATGCCTGGGTACAATGAGCAGTTCTTC. Encoded protein: CASSQGGMPGYNEQFF.

This clonotype was seen a handful of times. The V call is TRBV27, the J call TRBJ2-7, with D tentatively TRBD1 (7 bases). V was pared by 5 bases and J by 5 bases, with 16 bases between. Per germline, CDR1 MNHEY and CDR2 SMNVEV (reference sequence). The CDR3 loop spans 14 amino acids. CDR3 region: CASSSRTGGDEQYF. As DNA, the CDR3 is TGTGCCAGCAGTAGTAGGACAGGAGGGGACGAGCAGTACTTC.

This clonotype was seen repeatedly, ten times or more. The chain is built from TRBV5-1 and TRBJ2-7; tentatively, D is TRBD1 (6 bases). This CDR3 comprises 14 residues. V was pared by 1 base and J by 3 bases, with 11 bases between. Germline lookup yields CDR1 SGHRS and CDR2 YFSETQ. The CDR3 loop reads CASSLSVRGYEQYF. The CDR3 DNA sequence: TGCGCCAGCAGCTTGAGCGTCAGGGGCTACGAGCAGTACTTC.

This clonotype was recorded at least ten times. This chain joins TRBV12-3 or TRBV12-4 and TRBJ2-6, with D uncertain. The CDR3 has 10 amino acids. With 6 bases removed from V and 10 bases from J, the gap between germline ends came to 4 bases. CDR3: CASRWNVLTF. CDR3 in DNA: TGTGCCAGCAGGTGGAACGTCCTGACTTTC.

This clonotype occurred many times. The chain has TRBV6-5 and TRBJ1-6, with TRBD1 matching over 8 bases. Germline-derived CDR1 and CDR2 are MNHEY and SVGAGI. This CDR3 is 13 amino acids long. The junction had 1 base not matched to a gene; V was cut back by 4 bases and J by 8 bases. In DNA, the CDR3 is TGTGCCAGCAGTTCGGACAGGGATTCACCCCTCCACTTT. This codes for CASSSDRDSPLHF.

Only a few counts were recorded for this clonotype. V usage is TRBV7-2 and J usage is TRBJ1-2; the match to TRBD1 covers 8 bases. Germline V gene sequence: CDR1 SGHTA, CDR2 FQGNSA. Trimming took 7 bases from V and 3 from J; bases not matched to a gene: 4. This CDR3 region has 13 residues. CDR3 region: CASKTGQDYGYTF. CDR3 DNA: TGTGCCAGCAAAACGGGACAGGACTATGGCTACACCTTC.

This clonotype was seen ten or more times. This rearrangement joins TRBV28 to TRBJ2-1, with TRBD2 as a possible D gene (5 bases). CDR1 is MDHEN, CDR2 SYDVKM, per germline. The CDR3 contains 15 residues. The V gene lost 2 bases and the J gene lost 1 base, with 9 bases spanning the gap. The CDR3 loop reads CASSLNGNSYNEQFF. The CDR3 DNA follows: TGTGCCAGCAGTTTAAACGGGAATTCCTACAATGAGCAGTTCTTC. Complete variable domain (other parts from reference TRBV28 and TRBJ2-1): DVKVTQSSRYLVKRTGEKVFLECVQDMDHENMFWYRQDPGLGLRLIYFSYDVKMKEKGDIPEGYSVSREKKERFSLILESASTNQTSMYLCASSLNGNSYNEQFFGPGTRLTVL.

This sequence joins TRBV30 and TRBJ2-7; D is uncertain. V lost 1 base, J lost 0 bases, and 10 bases lay in between. The CDR3 length is 14 residues. Germline values: CDR1 GTSNPN, CDR2 SVGIG (reference sequence). CDR3 DNA: TGTGCCTGGAGTGAAGACGGAGTCTCCTACGAGCAGTACTTC. Encoded protein: CAWSEDGVSYEQYF.

This clonotype has ten or more counts. The chain recombines TRBV20-1 with TRBJ2-1, with TRBD2 matching over 14 bases. Trimming cost V 5 bases and J 10 bases; bases outside gene matches: 10. This CDR3 has 15 amino acids. Germline loops: CDR1 DFQATT, CDR2 SNEGSKA (reference sequence). CDR3 in DNA: TGCAGTGCTCCCTTCCCGGGACTAGCGGGAGAAGAGCAGTTCTTC. This sequence encodes CSAPFPGLAGEEQFF.

The rearrangement links TRBV20-1 to TRBJ1-2; D unresolved. The CDR3 is made up of 13 amino acids. The V and J ends lost 0 bases and 5 bases respectively, with 10 bases between them. Germline V gene data show CDR1 as DFQATT and CDR2 as SNEGSKA (reference sequence). CDR3 residues: CSARDMDGYGYTF. CDR3 in DNA: TGCAGTGCTAGAGATATGGACGGGTATGGCTACACCTTC.

There are many counts of this clonotype. V usage is TRBV3-1 and J usage is TRBJ2-1, with 7 bases fitting TRBD2. Unmatched junction bases numbered 6, after V lost 1 base and J lost 6 bases. The germline CDR1 and CDR2 sequences are LGHDT and YNNKEL (reference sequence). CDR3 size: 15 residues. The CDR3 region is CASSQGEGRVNEQFF. The CDR3 DNA reads TGTGCCAGCAGCCAAGGGGAGGGGAGGGTCAATGAGCAGTTCTTC.

This clonotype was picked up many times. The chain recombines TRBV29-1 with TRBJ2-5; D possibly corresponds to TRBD2 (5 bases). With 3 bases removed from V and 3 bases from J, the gap between germline ends came to 8 bases. Germline V lookup: CDR1 SQVTM, CDR2 ANQGSEA. The CDR3 length is 12 residues. CDR3 DNA sequence: TGCAGCGTTGATCGGGGAGAAGAGACCCAGTACTTC. Translating it yields CSVDRGEETQYF.

This clonotype came up many times. The chain couples TRBV29-1 to TRBJ2-3; D unclear. The CDR3 spans 10 residues. Germline V gives CDR1 SQVTM, CDR2 ANQGSEA. V was shortened by 4 bases and J by 6 bases, with 5 bases between the two germline ends. CDR3 region: CSVAWDTQYF. CDR3 bases: TGCAGCGTTGCGTGGGATACGCAGTATTTT.

This chain joins TRBV4-1 and TRBJ2-7; 9 nucleotides line up with TRBD2. The CDR3 consists of 16 residues. V lost 1 base, J lost 0 bases, and 4 bases stayed unmatched. Germline loops: CDR1 MGHRA, CDR2 YSYEKL. The CDR3 spells CASSQGLAGSSYEQYF. The CDR3 nucleotides are TGCGCCAGCAGCCAAGGCCTAGCGGGAAGCTCCTACGAGCAGTACTTC.

The rearrangement joins TRBV20-1 to TRBJ2-7, with D perhaps TRBD2 (6 bases). Trimming took off 6 bases at V and 3 bases at J, with 12 bases between the two ends. From germline, CDR1 is DFQATT and CDR2 SNEGSKA (reference sequence). This CDR3 spans 12 amino acids. Written as DNA, the CDR3 is TGCAGTGCCCGCGGGGTAGACTACGAGCAGTACTTC. The encoded protein is CSARGVDYEQYF.

This clonotype has ten or more counts. V and J are TRBV20-1 and TRBJ2-1; 10 bases map to TRBD2. The CDR3 has 15 residues. The V gene end was trimmed by 5 bases and the J gene end by 5 bases; junction bases not matched to a gene: 9. Looked up from germline, CDR1 is DFQATT and CDR2 is SNEGSKA (reference sequence). The CDR3 nucleotides read TGCAGTGCTCCCATAGCGGGAGGATTCCACAATGAGCAGTTCTTC. Translation gives CSAPIAGGFHNEQFF.

Many counts were recorded for this clonotype. This rearrangement joins TRBV7-2 to TRBJ1-1; no clear D. From germline, CDR1 is SGHTA and CDR2 FQGNSA. This CDR3 has 14 amino acids. V lost 5 bases and J 1 base, leaving 11 bases between the germline ends. The CDR3 protein is CASSHGGSNTEAFF. Written as DNA, the CDR3 is TGTGCCAGCAGCCACGGCGGGTCGAACACTGAAGCTTTCTTT.

This clonotype was seen repeatedly, ten times or more. This rearrangement joins TRBV5-1 to TRBJ2-1; D is unresolved. Trimming removed 0 bases from V and 5 bases from J, with 12 bases in between. The CDR3 contains 15 residues. CDR1 is SGHRS and CDR2 is YFSETQ in the germline V gene. CDR3 protein: CASSLAALPNNEQFF. CDR3 DNA: TGCGCCAGCAGCTTGGCTGCTCTACCGAACAATGAGCAGTTCTTC. The whole variable domain, filled in from reference TRBV5-1 and TRBJ2-1, reads KAGVTQTPRYLIKTRGQQVTLSCSPISGHRSVSWYQQTPGQGLQFLFEYFSETQRNKGNFPGRFSGRQFSNSRSEMNVSTLELGDSALYLCASSLAALPNNEQFFGPGTRLTVL.